This note documents a single T cell receptor (beta chain) sequence. Because it lacks the conserved phenylalanine or tryptophan at the end, this CDR3 is likely a read error. This entry comes from a study of T cells in Graves' hyperthyroidism and ophthalmopathy. There were TCR beta CDR3 regions amplified from RNA transcripts. During a first-round RT-PCR of the TCR CDR3, the HTBI primer set was used. Via MiXCR, TCRdb re-called the multiplex PCR reads, giving one row per CDR3 protein. This repertoire shows hundreds of thousands of distinct CDR3 sequences, around a third found once; its top ten account for roughly 30%. V lost 3 bases, J lost 5 bases, and 17 bases lay in between. The CDR3 extends over 17 amino acids. In germline, CDR1 is MNHEY, CDR2 SVGAGI.

Sequenced sample: blood. This TCR derives from a woman between 35 and 50 years old with Graves' hyperthyroidism. V gene TRBV6-5 combines with J gene TRBJ1-6, with D maybe TRBD1 (5 bases). The CDR3 loop reads CASSYDQGGYDNSPLHL. The DNA of the CDR3 is TGTGCCAGCAGTTATGACCAGGGAGGGTATGATAATTCACCCCTCCACCTT.